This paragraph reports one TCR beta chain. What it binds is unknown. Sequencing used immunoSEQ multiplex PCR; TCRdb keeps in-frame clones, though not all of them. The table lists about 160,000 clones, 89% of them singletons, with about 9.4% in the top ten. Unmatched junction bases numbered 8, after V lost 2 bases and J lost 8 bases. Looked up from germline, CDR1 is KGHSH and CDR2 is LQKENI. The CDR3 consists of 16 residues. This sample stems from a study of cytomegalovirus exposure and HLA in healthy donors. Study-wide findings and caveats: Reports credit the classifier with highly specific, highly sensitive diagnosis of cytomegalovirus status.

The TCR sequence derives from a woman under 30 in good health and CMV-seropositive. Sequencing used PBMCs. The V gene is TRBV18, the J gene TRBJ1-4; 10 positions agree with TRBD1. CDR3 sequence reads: CASSPGSGTGDEKLFF. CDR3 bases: TGTGCCAGCTCACCAGGTTCCGGGACAGGGGACGAAAAACTGTTTTTT.